This T cell receptor beta chain was captured in a study of Graves' ophthalmopathy and Graves' hyperthyroidism. Study overall: Cases classed as stable hyperthyroidism had no ophthalmopathy within 18 months of follow-up. Study-level findings and limits: The majority of expanded thyroid clonotypes above 0.001 frequency also occurred in blood.

Amplifying from RNA transcripts, the study obtained TCR beta CDR3 regions. An opening RT-PCR round employed HTBI primers and preceded a second-round multiplex PCR. Each CDR3 protein gets one entry after TCRdb re-called the multiplex PCR reads with MiXCR. The top ten clones hold roughly 4.5% of a sample with 560,000 or so distinct CDR3 sequences, 39% of them seen once. Ages of hyperthyroidism patients ran from 18 to 65, and their diagnoses were new, under 2 months' duration. Physicians reached a diagnosis by relying on clinical symptoms, serum thyroxine, TRAb, thyroid ultrasound and orbital computed tomography. This clonotype came up many times. The antigen is unknown. The origin of this receptor is an adult man with Graves' hyperthyroidism. The sequenced material came from peripheral blood or thyroid tissue (not recorded which).

CDR3 protein: CASSLNRGDNQPQHF. The CDR3 DNA reads TGTGCCAGTAGCCTCAACAGGGGCGACAATCAGCCCCAGCATTTT. J is TRBJ1-5 and V is TRBV19; TRBD1 matches 7 bases. This CDR3 region has 15 residues. Looked up from germline, CDR1 is LNHDA and CDR2 is SQIVND (reference sequence). With 6 bases clipped from V and 3 bases from J, the junction kept 8 bases outside the gene matches. The full variable domain, in which reference TRBV19 and TRBJ1-5 provide the parts outside the CDR3, is DGGITQSPKYLFRKEGQNVTLSCEQNLNHDAMYWYRQDPGQGLRLIYYSQIVNDFQKGDIAEGYSVSREKKESFPLTVTSAQKNPTAFYLCASSLNRGDNQPQHFGDGTRLSIL.